This T cell receptor (beta chain) was captured by sequencing in a study of OX40 agonist ivuxolimab in advanced cancers. Study-level results: CD8+ T cells averaged more expanded clones than CD4+.

CDR1 is SGHVS, CDR2 FQNEAQ, per germline. The CDR3 covers 17 residues. V was pared by 6 bases and J by 1 base, with 18 bases between. With regard to this clone: Its antigen is undetermined.

Measured with immunoSEQ multiplex PCR; TCRdb has only the in-frame clones, and not every one. This sample carries 50,000 to 55,000 clones, around 80% of them seen once, and the ten largest clones take about 3.9%. This specimen consisted of CD4+ or CD8+ T cells sorted from blood, obtained in a trial of the OX40 agonist ivuxolimab. V is TRBV7-8 and J is TRBJ1-4, with a tentative D call TRBD1 (5 bases). This clonotype originated in an adult with an advanced solid tumor such as melanoma, head and neck, liver or kidney cancer. This chain's CDR3 is CASSFGRVLRTNEKLFF. The CDR3 DNA follows: TGTGCCAGCAGTTTTGGCAGGGTTTTGAGAACTAATGAAAAACTGTTTTTT.